This T cell receptor beta chain is drawn from a study of T cell repertoires in cytomegalovirus infection. For this clonotype: Antigen: not known.

TCRdb redid the calling of the reads with MiXCR, one entry per CDR3 protein. This sample carries 100,000 or so distinct CDR3 sequences, under 45% of them seen once, and the ten largest clones take just under 75%. The sample here was CD8+ T cells from cultured PBMCs, taken from culture after CMV antigen stimulation. This clonotype was sampled from a human donor in good health (CMV status not recorded). Some clones in this sample may be carry-over from other donors' samples.

For the CDR3, the DNA is TGTGCCAGCAGACCTCGACAGACGAACACTGAAGCTTTCTTT. Translating gives CASRPRQTNTEAFF. The chain recombines TRBV12-3 or TRBV12-4 with TRBJ1-1, with D possibly TRBD1 on 5 matching bases. The length of the CDR3 is 14 residues. V lost 6 bases to trimming and J lost 1 base, with 12 bases between them.